This TCR beta chain stems from a study of T cells in localized non-small cell lung cancer. Sequencing was performed with immunoSEQ multiplex PCR; in TCRdb, only in-frame clones are kept and a portion is missing. Of tens of thousands of clones in the sample, roughly 90% were seen once. The V segment lost 0 bases and the J segment 7 bases; nucleotides outside the gene matches: 7. There are 15 residues in the CDR3. Germline V gene lookup returns CDR1 SGHNT and CDR2 YYREEE (reference sequence). Details on this clone: Its antigen is currently unknown.

Broader study findings: Because only a single region of the tumor was sequenced, heterogeneity remains possible. Higher blood T cell density went with longer overall survival. T cell clonality was highest in uninvolved adjacent lung, above tumor. A median of approximately 50 of the top 100 tumor clones appeared in adjacent lung, which was paired and uninvolved.

The sequences come from peripheral blood, collected before any cancer treatment. The TCR comes from a woman aged 40 to 75 with stage I lung adenocarcinoma. The chain recombines TRBV5-4 with TRBJ2-1, with TRBD2 matching over 7 bases. The DNA for the CDR3 is TGTGCCAGCAGCTTGGCCGGCCTAGCGGAAAATGAGCAGTTCTTC. The encoded protein is CASSLAGLAENEQFF.